These 32 T cell receptor beta chains were all obtained from the same sample, sequenced in a study of T cell changes during pregnancy in multiple sclerosis. Sequencing used immunoSEQ multiplex PCR; TCRdb keeps in-frame clones, though not all of them. The table lists some 80,000 clones, 91% of them singletons. Here the sequenced sample was peripheral blood, taken in the first trimester of pregnancy. The receptor source for this set is a female donor with multiple sclerosis, enrolled in a pregnancy study.

The chain recombines TRBV28 with TRBJ2-7, with 7 bases that match TRBD1. The CDR3 is made up of 14 amino acids. Per germline, CDR1 MDHEN and CDR2 SYDVKM. The trim removed 6 bases at V and 2 bases at J, leaving 7 bases unmatched. The CDR3 spells CASRSSGTAYEQYF. For the CDR3, the DNA is TGTGCCAGCAGGTCCTCCGGGACAGCCTACGAGCAGTACTTC.

This sequence joins TRBV28 and TRBJ2-7; TRBD2 might be the D (6 bases). Trimming took 5 bases from V and 0 from J, leaving 17 bases between them. Germline V gene data show CDR1 as MDHEN and CDR2 as SYDVKM. This CDR3 region has 16 residues. The CDR3 loop is CASSPHLATFSYEQYF. CDR3 in DNA: TGTGCCAGCAGTCCCCATCTAGCGACGTTCTCCTACGAGCAGTACTTC.

This sequence joins TRBV18 and TRBJ2-1, with D maybe TRBD2 (5 bases). The CDR3 covers 13 residues. Trimming removed 6 bases from V and 12 bases from J, with 18 bases in between. The germline gives CDR1 KGHSH, CDR2 LQKENI. This CDR3 is CASSPGINEGQFF. For the CDR3, the DNA is TGTGCCAGCTCCCCCGGAATAAATGAGGGGCAGTTCTTC.

In this sample, this clone turned up once. This rearrangement joins TRBV15 to TRBJ2-1; 14 nucleotides match TRBD2. CDR1 and CDR2 (germline): LNHNV, YYDKDF (reference sequence). V lost 1 base to trimming and J lost 9 bases; unmatched junction nucleotides: 5. This CDR3 is 16 amino acids long. The CDR3 region is CATSRGGLAGVSEQFF. Written as DNA, the CDR3 is TGTGCCACCAGCAGAGGGGGACTAGCGGGAGTTAGTGAGCAGTTCTTC. The full variable domain, in which reference TRBV15 and TRBJ2-1 provide the parts outside the CDR3, is DAMVIQNPRYQVTQFGKPVTLSCSQTLNHNVMYWYQQKSSQAPKLLFHYYDKDFNNEADTPDNFQSRRPNTSFCFLDIRSPGLGDTAMYLCATSRGGLAGVSEQFFGPGTRLTVL.

The genes are TRBV9 and TRBJ2-6; TRBD2 might be the D (5 bases). Germline CDR1 SGDLS, CDR2 YYNGEE. The length of the CDR3 is 19 residues. Trimming removed 0 bases at V and 0 bases at J, with 16 bases between. The CDR3 spells CASSVVPGSALSGANVLTF. DNA of the CDR3: TGTGCCAGCAGCGTAGTACCGGGGTCCGCCCTCTCTGGGGCCAACGTCCTGACTTTC.

CDR3 in DNA: TGTGCCAGCAGCTTAGCGAGCGGGAACACCGGGGAGCTGTTTTTT. It encodes CASSLASGNTGELFF. The chain has TRBV7-6 and TRBJ2-2; perhaps TRBD2 as D (5 bases). The germline V and J ends were trimmed by 0 bases and 1 base, with 6 bases remaining between them. The V gene's germline CDR1 is SGHVS and CDR2 FNYEAQ. The CDR3 is 15 residues long.

The genes are TRBV5-1 and TRBJ1-3; no clear D gene. The CDR3 runs to 13 residues. Trimming took 4 bases from V and 1 from J, leaving 6 bases between them. The germline V gene encodes CDR1 SGHRS and CDR2 YFSETQ. CDR3 sequence: CASSQASGNTIYF. The DNA for the CDR3 is TGCGCCAGCAGCCAAGCTTCTGGAAACACCATATATTTT.

J is TRBJ2-7 and V is TRBV7-9, with a possible D match to TRBD1 (8 bases). V lost 5 bases, J lost 3 bases, and 20 bases lay in between. Germline loops: CDR1 SEHNR, CDR2 FQNEAQ (reference sequence). The CDR3 has 16 residues. The CDR3 DNA sequence: TGTGCCAGCAGCGATTCCACAGGGGGGGGAGTCTACGAGCAGTACTTC. This encodes CASSDSTGGGVYEQYF. Variable domain in full (rest from reference TRBV7-9 and TRBJ2-7): DTGVSQNPRHKITKRGQNVTFRCDPISEHNRLYWYRQTLGQGPEFLTYFQNEAQLEKSRLLSDRFSAERPKGSFSTLEIQRTEQGDSAMYLCASSDSTGGGVYEQYFGPGTRLTVT.

V gene TRBV19 combines with J gene TRBJ1-4; 7 nucleotides align to TRBD1. Germline lookup yields CDR1 LNHDA and CDR2 SQIVND (reference sequence). After removal of 3 bases from V and 1 base from J, the junction contained 5 bases not matched to a gene. This CDR3 spans 16 amino acids. For the CDR3, the DNA is TGTGCCAGTAGTATCCGCAGACAGGGAACTAATGAAAAACTGTTTTTT. It codes for CASSIRRQGTNEKLFF.

This clone was recorded a few times. The chain employs TRBV6-1 and TRBJ1-2; a possible D gene is TRBD1 (5 bases). The V and J ends lost 2 bases and 4 bases respectively, with 8 bases between them. CDR1 and CDR2 (germline): MNHNS, SASEGT. This CDR3 contains 13 residues. CDR3: CASSELGGYGYTF. For the CDR3, the DNA is TGTGCCAGCAGTGAACTGGGGGGCTATGGCTACACCTTC.

V usage is TRBV27 and J usage is TRBJ1-5; D may be TRBD1 (5 bases). Germline CDR1 is MNHEY and CDR2 is SMNVEV (reference sequence). V lost 2 bases and J lost 0, with 14 bases in between. There are 17 residues in the CDR3. CDR3 sequence: CASSLKPTAYSNQPQHF. The CDR3 DNA sequence: TGTGCCAGCAGTTTAAAGCCGACAGCGTATAGCAATCAGCCCCAGCATTTT.

This CDR3 reads CASTSIRQTANTEAFF. The CDR3 nucleotides are TGTGCCAGCACCTCAATTAGACAAACGGCGAACACTGAAGCTTTCTTT. The chain joins TRBV7-9 to TRBJ1-1; D unresolved. The germline V gene encodes CDR1 SEHNR and CDR2 FQNEAQ (reference sequence). CDR3 length: 16 residues. V was cut by 7 bases and J by 1 base, with 19 bases left in between. The full variable domain, in which reference TRBV7-9 and TRBJ1-1 provide the parts outside the CDR3, is DTGVSQNPRHKITKRGQNVTFRCDPISEHNRLYWYRQTLGQGPEFLTYFQNEAQLEKSRLLSDRFSAERPKGSFSTLEIQRTEQGDSAMYLCASTSIRQTANTEAFFGQGTRLTVV.

This clone was recorded only once. The V gene is TRBV11-3, the J gene TRBJ1-1; the match to TRBD1 covers 10 bases. CDR1 and CDR2 from the germline V gene are SGHNT and YENEEA. The CDR3 runs to 18 residues. J was trimmed by 2 bases and V by 1 base; bases with no gene match: 10. CDR3 region: CASSLGRVGTGDNTEAFF. The CDR3 DNA reads as TGTGCCAGCAGCTTAGGGAGGGTGGGGACAGGGGATAACACTGAAGCTTTCTTT. Combining the CDR3 with reference TRBV11-3 and TRBJ1-1 gives the whole variable domain EAGVVQSPRYKIIEKKQPVAFWCNPISGHNTLYWYLQNLGQGPELLIRYENEEAVDDSQLPKDRFSAERLKGVDSTLKIQPAELGDSAVYLCASSLGRVGTGDNTEAFFGQGTRLTVV.

This sequence joins TRBV6-6 and TRBJ2-3; 13 bases map to TRBD2. With V trimmed by 6 bases and J by 3 bases, 3 bases remained unmatched. The germline CDR1 and CDR2 sequences are MNHNY and SVGAGI (reference sequence). This CDR3 has 15 amino acids. In DNA form, the CDR3 reads TGTGCCAGCAGACAACTAGCGGGGGGGACAGATACGCAGTATTTT. This gives the protein CASRQLAGGTDTQYF.

The chain combines TRBV11-3 with TRBJ2-3; weak D call: TRBD1 (6 bases). The CDR3 totals 19 residues. Germline V gives CDR1 SGHNT, CDR2 YENEEA. The V and J ends lost 5 bases and 0 bases respectively, with 24 bases between them. CDR3 DNA: TGTGCCAGCAGCATAACCCGGGACACAGAAAAAACTAGCACAGATACGCAGTATTTT. This gives the protein CASSITRDTEKTSTDTQYF.

The V and J genes are TRBV7-9 and TRBJ1-2, with TRBD1 matching 12 bases. The germline V gene encodes CDR1 SEHNR and CDR2 FQNEAQ (reference sequence). With 0 bases clipped from V and 5 bases from J, the junction kept 4 bases outside the gene matches. The CDR3 consists of 16 residues. The CDR3 DNA follows: TGTGCCAGCAGCTTAGCCGGGACAGGGGGCGAATATGGCTACACCTTC. It codes for CASSLAGTGGEYGYTF.

In DNA form, the CDR3 reads TGTGCCATCAGTGAGCCAGGACAGGAGCCCTACGAGCAGTACTTC. Translated: CAISEPGQEPYEQYF. The chain couples TRBV10-3 to TRBJ2-7, with 7 positions matching TRBD1. Germline trimming cut 2 bases from V and 2 bases from J; bases unmatched to any gene: 6. This CDR3 is 15 amino acids long. The germline gives CDR1 ENHRY, CDR2 SYGVKD.

J is TRBJ2-5 and V is TRBV6-6; 9 bases align to TRBD1. CDR1 and CDR2 from the germline V gene are MNHNY and SVGAGI (reference sequence). The CDR3 is 15 residues long. V lost 7 bases to trimming and J lost 5 bases; unmatched junction nucleotides: 11. The CDR3 sequence: CASIPDRGKFETQYF. DNA for the CDR3: TGTGCCAGCATTCCGGACAGGGGTAAATTTGAGACCCAGTACTTC.

The sample holds a few counts of this clone. CDR3 sequence reads: CASSRIQGGLGQPQHF. CDR3 DNA: TGTGCCAGCAGTCGTATACAGGGGGGCCTCGGGCAGCCCCAGCATTTT. The V and J genes are TRBV28 and TRBJ1-5, with TRBD1 identical over 8 bases. With V trimmed by 5 bases and J by 7 bases, 13 bases remained unmatched. This CDR3 spans 16 amino acids. Per the germline V gene, CDR1 is MDHEN and CDR2 is SYDVKM.

The V call is TRBV28, the J call TRBJ2-3; D is perhaps TRBD1 (5 bases). The CDR3 contains 16 residues. From germline, CDR1 is MDHEN and CDR2 SYDVKM. Trimming took 8 bases from V and 0 from J, leaving 18 bases between them. The CDR3 loop reads CASWDWGWGSTDTQYF. The CDR3 coding sequence is TGTGCCAGCTGGGATTGGGGTTGGGGCAGCACAGATACGCAGTATTTT.

The rearrangement uses TRBV25-1 and TRBJ2-3; D is unclear. The CDR3 runs to 13 residues. Germline V CDR1 and CDR2: MGHDK, SYGVNS. Trimming took 3 bases from V and 2 from J, leaving 6 bases between them. This CDR3 is CASSEAYTDTQYF. Written as DNA, the CDR3 is TGTGCCAGCAGTGAGGCTTACACAGATACGCAGTATTTT.

The sample holds one count of this clone. The chain recombines TRBV19 with TRBJ2-3; a weak D match, TRBD2 (6 bases). The CDR3 spans 13 residues. V was cut by 6 bases and J by 2 bases, with 9 bases left in between. Germline V gives CDR1 LNHDA, CDR2 SQIVND (reference sequence). CDR3 DNA: TGTGCCAGTAGCCGACTAGACACAGATACGCAGTATTTT. Translating gives CASSRLDTDTQYF.

This chain connects TRBV25-1 to TRBJ1-2; D might be TRBD1 (5 bases). CDR1 MGHDK and CDR2 SYGVNS come from the germline V gene. V dropped 4 bases and J dropped 3 bases, with 12 bases sitting between them. The CDR3 runs 14 residues. CDR3 nucleotide sequence: TGTGCCAGCAGTGTTCAGGGTATGGACTATGGCTACACCTTC. Translation gives CASSVQGMDYGYTF.

The rearrangement links TRBV15 to TRBJ1-1; TRBD1 is a possible D gene (5 bases). The CDR3 runs to 12 residues. Between the trimmed V and J ends, which lost 10 bases and 4 bases, there was a span of 13 bases. CDR1 LNHNV and CDR2 YYDKDF come from the germline V gene (reference sequence). The DNA of the CDR3 is TGTGCCATCGGGGGGGAGGGCACTGAAGCTTTCTTT. Its protein product is CAIGGEGTEAFF.

This clone was recorded a few times. The genes are TRBV18 and TRBJ2-5, with 9 bases that match TRBD2. The CDR3 covers 16 residues. Per germline, CDR1 KGHSH and CDR2 LQKENI. Unmatched junction bases numbered 10, after V lost 4 bases and J lost 4 bases. CDR3 sequence: CASSLTPPSGAETQYF. DNA for the CDR3: TGTGCCAGCTCACTCACCCCCCCTAGCGGGGCAGAGACCCAGTACTTC.

The chain couples TRBV7-8 to TRBJ2-4, with 8 bases matching TRBD2. After removal of 6 bases from V and 1 base from J, the junction contained 5 bases not matched to a gene. This CDR3 spans 15 amino acids. Germline V gene sequence: CDR1 SGHVS, CDR2 FQNEAQ. The CDR3, as DNA: TGTGCCAGCAGTAGCGGCGGGGGGGCCAAAAACATTCAGTACTTC. This codes for CASSSGGGAKNIQYF.

The rearrangement uses TRBV12-5 and TRBJ2-5; 15 bases align to TRBD2. With 1 base clipped from V and 1 base from J, the junction kept 19 bases outside the gene matches. The CDR3 extends over 23 amino acids. The germline gives CDR1 LGHNT, CDR2 FRNRAP. The CDR3, as DNA: TGTGCTAGTGGTTTGGGTGTCCGACAGGGGACTAGCGGGAGGATACCCCTCCAAGAGACCCAGTACTTC. Translation: CASGLGVRQGTSGRIPLQETQYF.

The chain employs TRBV7-9 and TRBJ2-1; D is possibly TRBD2 (6 bases). Germline-derived CDR1 and CDR2 are SEHNR and FQNEAQ (reference sequence). V was clipped by 5 bases and J by 3 bases, with 23 bases between them. This CDR3 region has 18 residues. Written as DNA, the CDR3 is TGTGCCAGCAGCGCCGCGGGAAGCGGCCAAAGCCTCTACAATGAGCAGTTCTTC. It translates to CASSAAGSGQSLYNEQFF.

The V and J genes are TRBV9 and TRBJ2-1; 11 nucleotides agree with TRBD2. The germline CDR1 and CDR2 sequences are SGDLS and YYNGEE. The junction had 3 bases not matched to a gene; V was cut back by 2 bases and J by 5 bases. This CDR3 region has 15 residues. CDR3: CASSVSGRENNEQFF. The CDR3 DNA is TGTGCCAGCAGCGTTAGCGGGAGGGAAAACAATGAGCAGTTCTTC. Supplemented by reference TRBV9 and TRBJ2-1, the full variable domain reads DSGVTQTPKHLITATGQRVTLRCSPRSGDLSVYWYQQSLDQGLQFLIQYYNGEERAKGNILERFSAQQFPDLHSELNLSSLELGDSALYFCASSVSGRENNEQFFGPGTRLTVL.

The CDR3 region has the DNA TGCGCCAGCAGCTTGAGGGGGATTGACTATGGCTACACCTTC. Translated, it gives CASSLRGIDYGYTF. The rearrangement joins TRBV5-1 to TRBJ1-2, with D perhaps TRBD1 (6 bases). CDR1 is SGHRS, CDR2 YFSETQ, per germline. Trimming removed 1 base at V and 3 bases at J, with 10 bases between. This CDR3 spans 14 amino acids. The full variable domain, in which reference TRBV5-1 and TRBJ1-2 provide the parts outside the CDR3, is KAGVTQTPRYLIKTRGQQVTLSCSPISGHRSVSWYQQTPGQGLQFLFEYFSETQRNKGNFPGRFSGRQFSNSRSEMNVSTLELGDSALYLCASSLRGIDYGYTFGSGTRLTVV.

This clone occurred once. This chain joins TRBV27 and TRBJ2-5, with TRBD1 identical over 7 bases. Looked up from germline, CDR1 is MNHEY and CDR2 is SMNVEV (reference sequence). The CDR3 runs 13 residues. The trim removed 6 bases at V and 7 bases at J, leaving 8 bases unmatched. The CDR3 DNA reads TGTGCCAGCAGGAGACAGGGAATTGCGACCCAGTACTTC. Amino acid sequence: CASRRQGIATQYF.

The chain combines TRBV27 with TRBJ2-7, with 9 bases that match TRBD1. The CDR3 is made up of 15 amino acids. J gave up 5 bases and V 4 bases, and 9 bases lay outside the gene matches. Germline V gene sequence: CDR1 MNHEY, CDR2 SMNVEV (reference sequence). The DNA for the CDR3 is TGTGCCAGCAGTTCCAATGACAGGGGGACCCACGAGCAGTACTTC. Its translation is CASSSNDRGTHEQYF.